This record looks at one T cell receptor beta chain sequence and its context. The sample holds other DNA sequences that translate to the same CDR3. These data belong to a study of shared clonotypes between healthy human individuals. Germline V gene lookup returns CDR1 SEHNR and CDR2 FQNEAQ (reference sequence). The CDR3 is 13 residues long. The trim removed 5 bases at V and 3 bases at J, leaving 3 bases unmatched. CD8 cells classed as naive were CD45RO-negative and positively selected for CCR7, excluding terminally differentiated effector memory CD45RA+ cells. Assay used: immunoSEQ multiplex PCR; TCRdb lists only in-frame clones, some missing. The sample yields millions of clones, approximately 95% seen once.

The chain has TRBV7-9 and TRBJ2-7; 8 bases are a match to TRBD1. The sample consisted of naive CD8+ T cells sorted from blood. This receptor was taken from a man aged 18-30 years in good health. Written as DNA, the CDR3 is TGTGCCAGCAGCCCCGGGACAGGCTACGAGCAGTACTTC. This encodes CASSPGTGYEQYF.